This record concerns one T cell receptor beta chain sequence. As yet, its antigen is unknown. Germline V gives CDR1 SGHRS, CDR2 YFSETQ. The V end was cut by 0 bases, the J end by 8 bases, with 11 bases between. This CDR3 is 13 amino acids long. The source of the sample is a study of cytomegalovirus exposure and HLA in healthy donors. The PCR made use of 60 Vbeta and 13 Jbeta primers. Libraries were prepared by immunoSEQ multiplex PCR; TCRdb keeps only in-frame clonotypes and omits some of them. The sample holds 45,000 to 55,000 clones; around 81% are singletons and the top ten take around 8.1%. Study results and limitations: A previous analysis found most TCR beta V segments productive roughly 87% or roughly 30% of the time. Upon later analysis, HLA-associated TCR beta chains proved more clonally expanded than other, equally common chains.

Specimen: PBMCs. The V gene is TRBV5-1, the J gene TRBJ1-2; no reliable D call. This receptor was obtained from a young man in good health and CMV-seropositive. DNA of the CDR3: TGCGCCAGCAGCTTGGGCTCGATGAGCGGCTACACCTTC. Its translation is CASSLGSMSGYTF.